This record looks at one TCR beta chain sequence and its context. Its antigen is as yet unknown. The CDR3 loop spans 16 amino acids. Unmatched junction bases numbered 5, after V lost 5 bases and J lost 1 base. CDR1 SNHLY and CDR2 FYNNEI come from the germline V gene. This sample was included in a study of shared clonotypes between healthy human individuals. An approximately 180 ng quantity of DNA, 29,000 or so T cell genomes, went into the sorted-subset replicate PCRs. Produced via immunoSEQ multiplex PCR; TCRdb's table is partial and in-frame only. The sample carries around 1,100,000 clones, 60% to 85% recorded once. General observations from the study: Specimens sampled were limited to blood, with tissue repertoires likely differing.

Every donor was a Caucasian adult from Nashville, Tennessee. The gene calls are TRBV2 and TRBJ2-2; 9 nucleotides line up with TRBD1. The sample was memory CD4+ T cells from PBMCs. The sample's subset: CD45RA-negative fraction. This receptor was identified in a man aged 18 to 29 in good health. Some clones in this sample may be carry-over from other donors' samples. CDR3: CASSSQGAKNTGELFF. CDR3 DNA sequence: TGTGCCAGCAGTTCACAGGGGGCGAAGAACACCGGGGAGCTGTTTTTT.